The 27 T cell receptor beta chains in this list originate from one sample, sequenced in a study of blood T cell repertoires in COVID-19. Method: immunoSEQ multiplex PCR; TCRdb's copy keeps in-frame clones and lacks some. This table holds roughly 150,000 clones, around 91% found once. The source material was peripheral blood. Receptors originate from a middle-aged woman with acute or convalescent COVID-19.

Of note for this clone: This sample includes further DNA sequences coding for the same CDR3. This sequence joins TRBV29-1 and TRBJ2-1, with D possibly TRBD2 on 6 matching bases. V shed 7 bases and J shed 7 bases, with 8 bases lying between them. The CDR3 consists of 10 residues. The germline V gene encodes CDR1 SQVTM and CDR2 ANQGSEA. As DNA, the CDR3 is TGCAGCGCTGGGGGGAATGAGCAGTTCTTC. Its protein product is CSAGGNEQFF.

The CDR3 spells CASSPLLAGTDTQYF. CDR3 bases: TGTGCCAGCTCACCACTCCTAGCGGGGACAGATACGCAGTATTTT. The chain combines TRBV18 with TRBJ2-3, with 9 bases identical to TRBD2. The germline gives CDR1 KGHSH, CDR2 LQKENI. The CDR3 sequence is 15 residues long. The V segment lost 1 base and the J segment 3 bases; nucleotides outside the gene matches: 2.

Concerning this clone itself: No DNA is shown, since the ends of the CDR3 on it are uncertain; the CDR3 is the one TCRdb lists. V usage is TRBV28 and J usage is TRBJ1-2. The CDR3 has 17 residues if both end residues are counted. Per germline, CDR1 MDHEN and CDR2 SYDVKM. CDR3 protein: CASSNQVWERGDYGYTF.

The V gene is TRBV4-1, the J gene TRBJ1-1; D gene ambiguous. The germline V and J ends were trimmed by 2 bases and 4 bases, with 5 bases remaining between them. CDR3 length: 12 amino acids. CDR1 is MGHRA and CDR2 is YSYEKL in the germline V gene. DNA for the CDR3: TGCGCCAGCAGCCAACCCCTCACTGAAGCTTTCTTT. This gives the protein CASSQPLTEAFF.

V is TRBV11-3 and J is TRBJ2-3; TRBD2 matches at 7 bases. This CDR3 comprises 16 residues. The germline gives CDR1 SGHNT, CDR2 YENEEA. The V segment lost 4 bases and the J segment 1 base; nucleotides outside the gene matches: 8. DNA of the CDR3: TGTGCCAGCAGCTCCGGGAGGCGCGAGCGCACAGATACGCAGTATTTT. It specifies CASSSGRRERTDTQYF.

The J gene is TRBJ2-5, the V gene TRBV2; TRBD2 matches at 8 bases. Germline V gene data show CDR1 as SNHLY and CDR2 as FYNNEI. With V trimmed by 2 bases and J by 2 bases, 4 bases remained unmatched. This CDR3 is 15 amino acids long. The CDR3 reads CASSEISGGQETQYF. The CDR3 region has the DNA TGTGCCAGCAGTGAAATCTCGGGGGGGCAAGAGACCCAGTACTTC.

The chain recombines TRBV19 with TRBJ2-7; D remains ambiguous. V was shortened by 0 bases and J by 0 bases, with 15 bases between the two germline ends. Germline CDR1 and CDR2: LNHDA and SQIVND (reference sequence). The CDR3 runs to 17 residues. The CDR3 bases are TGTGCCAGTAGTATAGATAGCAGAGGAGAAAGCTCCTACGAGCAGTACTTC. As protein: CASSIDSRGESSYEQYF.

In this sample, this clone turned up a few times. This CDR3 is also generated by other DNA sequences in the sample. The chain recombines TRBV14 with TRBJ2-1, with 10 bases that match TRBD2. Germline assignment: CDR1 SGHDN and CDR2 FVKESK. The CDR3 is 15 residues long. V was clipped by 4 bases and J by 3 bases; unmatched bases: 3. In DNA form, the CDR3 reads TGTGCCAGCAGCCCAAGGACTAGCGGCTACAATGAGCAGTTCTTC. Translation gives CASSPRTSGYNEQFF.

The genes are TRBV27 and TRBJ2-7; 10 bases are shared with TRBD2. J gave up 2 bases and V 5 bases, and 9 bases lay outside the gene matches. CDR1 and CDR2 from the germline V gene are MNHEY and SMNVEV (reference sequence). The CDR3 spans 16 residues. In DNA, the CDR3 is TGTGCCAGCAGTACGGTAACTAGCGGGACCCCCTACGAGCAGTACTTC. Its translation is CASSTVTSGTPYEQYF.

This chain joins TRBV3-1 (or the pseudogene TRBV3-2) and TRBJ1-3; 10 positions agree with TRBD1. V lost 1 base and J lost 4; bases outside the gene matches: 1. Germline assignment: CDR1 LGHDT and CDR2 YNNKEL (reference sequence). The CDR3 runs to 15 residues. The DNA of the CDR3 is TGTGCCAGCAGCCAAGGACAGGGGGCAGGAAACACCATATATTTT. Translating gives CASSQGQGAGNTIYF.

The rearrangement joins TRBV7-3 to TRBJ2-1, with 7 nucleotides matching TRBD2. Germline CDR1 SGHTA, CDR2 FQGTGA. J was trimmed by 4 bases and V by 5 bases; bases with no gene match: 8. The CDR3 totals 15 residues. The CDR3 DNA reads as TGTGCCAGCAGCCCTGCTAGCGGCTCGTACAATGAGCAGTTCTTC. It yields the protein CASSPASGSYNEQFF.

The chain employs TRBV3-1 (or the pseudogene TRBV3-2) and TRBJ1-5; TRBD1 matches at 7 bases. There are 18 residues in the CDR3. Per germline, CDR1 LGHDT and CDR2 YNNKEL (reference sequence). The V and J ends lost 0 bases and 4 bases, in that order; junction bases with no gene match: 12. The CDR3 is CASSQDFSLGQKNQPQHF. As DNA, the CDR3 is TGTGCCAGCAGCCAAGATTTTTCTTTGGGACAGAAAAATCAGCCCCAGCATTTT.

The rearrangement joins TRBV29-1 to TRBJ1-1; D gene unclear. The length of the CDR3 is 10 residues. The V gene lost 4 bases and the J gene lost 3 bases, with 3 bases spanning the gap. The germline gives CDR1 SQVTM, CDR2 ANQGSEA. In nucleotides, the CDR3 is TGCAGCGTTGCGGACACTGAAGCTTTCTTT. This sequence encodes CSVADTEAFF.

The chain carries TRBV19 and TRBJ2-3; D remains ambiguous. Per the germline V gene, CDR1 is LNHDA and CDR2 is SQIVND (reference sequence). Trimming removed 7 bases from V and 1 base from J, with 12 bases in between. CDR3 length: 14 amino acids. The CDR3 is CASNLSPGTDTQYF. CDR3 coding DNA: TGTGCCAGTAACCTATCGCCCGGCACAGATACGCAGTATTTT.

J is TRBJ2-5 and V is TRBV18; 9 bases map to TRBD1. CDR1 KGHSH and CDR2 LQKENI come from the germline V gene. The J segment lost 3 bases and the V segment lost 3 bases, leaving 11 bases of the junction unmatched. There are 17 residues in the CDR3. The CDR3 DNA reads TGTGCCAGCTCACCGCCCTTGGGGACAGGGCTGAAAGAGACCCAGTACTTC. It yields the protein CASSPPLGTGLKETQYF. Complete variable domain (other parts from reference TRBV18 and TRBJ2-5): NAGVMQNPRHLVRRRGQEARLRCSPMKGHSHVYWYRQLPEEGLKFMVYLQKENIIDESGMPKERFSAEFPKEGPSILRIQQVVRGDSAAYFCASSPPLGTGLKETQYFGPGTRLLVL.

The sample holds one count of this clone. This chain links TRBV7-2 with TRBJ1-2; no firm D call. CDR3 length: 13 residues. Trimming pared 2 bases from V and 2 bases from J, leaving 6 bases between. CDR1 and CDR2 (germline): SGHTA, FQGNSA. The CDR3 DNA reads as TGTGCCAGCAGCTTAAACTCAAACTATGGCTACACCTTC. Amino acid sequence: CASSLNSNYGYTF.

This chain uses TRBV6-5 with TRBJ1-4; D remains ambiguous. In germline, CDR1 is MNHEY, CDR2 SVGAGI. V was pared by 6 bases and J by 5 bases, with 16 bases between. The CDR3 sequence is 15 residues long. CDR3 sequence (DNA): TGTGCCAGCAGATATTCGGTTTGGGAGAATGAAAAACTGTTTTTT. This encodes CASRYSVWENEKLFF.

This clone was detected only a few times. The chain is built from TRBV5-1 and TRBJ2-2; 7 positions match TRBD1. CDR3 length: 15 amino acids. Germline-derived CDR1 and CDR2 are SGHRS and YFSETQ. The ends lost 4 bases at V and 4 bases at J; junction bases unmatched: 7. CDR3 nucleotides: TGCGCCAGCAGCAACACAGGGGAAAGCACCGGGGAGCTGTTTTTT. Its translation: CASSNTGESTGELFF.

The rearrangement links TRBV6-5 to TRBJ1-3, with D perhaps TRBD1 (5 bases). Germline V lookup: CDR1 MNHEY, CDR2 SVGAGI. This CDR3 comprises 15 residues. The V and J ends lost 6 bases and 2 bases respectively, with 14 bases between them. In DNA, the CDR3 is TGTGCCAGCAGCGACCAGGGAACTACTGGAAACACCATATATTTT. Translated, it gives CASSDQGTTGNTIYF.

This chain connects TRBV10-2 to TRBJ1-2; a weak D match, TRBD1 (5 bases). The CDR3 has 13 residues. V gave up 5 bases and J gave up 8 bases, with 15 bases separating them. Germline assignment: CDR1 WSHSY and CDR2 SAAADI. CDR3 DNA sequence: TGCGCCAGCAGTCTGCAGGGTGACCGCGGCTACACCTTC. Translation gives CASSLQGDRGYTF.

The chain carries TRBV28 and TRBJ2-7; D remains unclear. The germline gives CDR1 MDHEN, CDR2 SYDVKM. V was pared by 3 bases and J by 0 bases, with 6 bases between. The CDR3 loop spans 13 amino acids. The CDR3 reads CASSLGLSYEQYF. In DNA form, the CDR3 reads TGTGCCAGCAGTTTGGGCCTCTCCTACGAGCAGTACTTC.

This clone was seen just once. This chain uses TRBV24-1 with TRBJ1-2, with 7 bases aligning to TRBD1. This CDR3 comprises 17 residues. Germline V gene lookup returns CDR1 KGHDR and CDR2 SFDVKD. The V and J ends lost 4 bases and 7 bases, in that order; junction bases with no gene match: 17. CDR3 region: CATSDSGTASSLGGYTF. The CDR3 nucleotides are TGTGCCACCAGTGACTCCGGGACAGCCTCATCTCTGGGTGGCTACACCTTC.

V and J are TRBV19 and TRBJ1-5; 10 bases align to TRBD1. CDR3 length: 16 amino acids. Germline V gene sequence: CDR1 LNHDA, CDR2 SQIVND (reference sequence). V lost 7 bases, J lost 7 bases, and 13 bases stayed unmatched. CDR3 in amino acids: CASNPGTGAPRQPQHF. CDR3 nucleotides: TGTGCCAGTAATCCGGGGACAGGGGCCCCCAGGCAGCCCCAGCATTTT.

This chain joins TRBV7-6 and TRBJ2-1; 10 bases fit TRBD2. Germline trimming cut 1 base from V and 5 bases from J; bases unmatched to any gene: 8. The CDR3 loop spans 17 amino acids. Germline V CDR1 and CDR2: SGHVS, FNYEAQ. The CDR3 DNA reads TGTGCCAGCAGCTTAGGGGATTGGCTAGCGGGAGACAATGAGCAGTTCTTC. Protein: CASSLGDWLAGDNEQFF.

The chain combines TRBV5-1 with TRBJ2-1; D may be TRBD2 (6 bases). The CDR3 is made up of 14 amino acids. V lost 9 bases and J 6 bases, leaving 19 bases between the germline ends. The germline CDR1 and CDR2 sequences are SGHRS and YFSETQ. The CDR3, as DNA: TGCGCCACTAGGCCGTGGCTAGCGTCCAATGAGCAGTTCTTC. Translated: CATRPWLASNEQFF. The full variable domain, its missing parts supplied by reference TRBV5-1 and TRBJ2-1, is KAGVTQTPRYLIKTRGQQVTLSCSPISGHRSVSWYQQTPGQGLQFLFEYFSETQRNKGNFPGRFSGRQFSNSRSEMNVSTLELGDSALYLCATRPWLASNEQFFGPGTRLTVL.

This chain uses TRBV2 with TRBJ2-7; 8 bases line up with TRBD1. V dropped 7 bases and J dropped 4; count of bases not matched to a gene: 6. The germline gives CDR1 SNHLY, CDR2 FYNNEI. The CDR3 is made up of 13 amino acids. The CDR3 sequence: CASNLRQGYEQYF. In nucleotides, the CDR3 is TGTGCCAGCAACCTGAGACAGGGGTACGAGCAGTACTTC.

This clone was counted between two and nine times. The CDR3 loop reads CASNLAGDTGELFF. The CDR3 bases are TGTGCCAGCAATCTAGCGGGAGACACCGGGGAGCTGTTTTTT. The chain combines TRBV28 with TRBJ2-2; 10 nucleotides agree with TRBD2. V lost 7 bases, J lost 3 bases, and 2 bases stayed unmatched. Germline V gene sequence: CDR1 MDHEN, CDR2 SYDVKM. The CDR3 consists of 14 residues.